These 28 T cell receptor beta chains share one sample of origin, sequenced in a study of Ad26.COV2.S vaccination and SARS-CoV-2 variants. Only in-frame clones appear in the TCRdb table, and some are missing; sequencing was by immunoSEQ multiplex PCR. The repertoire holds under 600,000 clones, with 80% to 90% as singletons. Treatment here: 15 to 20 received Ad26.COV2.S at low or high dose, single or two shots; roughly 5 received placebo; per-sample allocation not given. Material that was analyzed had been drawn on day 63 after the first vaccine or placebo injection. The sequencing used peripheral blood, collected in a trial of Ad26.COV2.S vaccine versus placebo. These receptors were taken from a person aged 18-60 years who received the Ad26.COV2.S COVID-19 vaccine or a placebo.

J is TRBJ1-2 and V is TRBV21-1; the DNA was not compared with TRBD1, the D call given in the table. TRBV21-1 is deemed a pseudogene. The CDR3 covers 12 residues. The CDR3 spells CASSTRTGGYTF. The CDR3, as DNA: TGTGCCAGCAGCACCCGGACAGGAGGCTACACCTTC.

Of note for this clone: At one boundary the junction diverges from the germline segment, which might be a read error. This rearrangement joins TRBV27 to TRBJ2-7, with 10 bases fitting TRBD1. The CDR3 has 16 amino acids. CDR1 and CDR2 (germline): MNHEY, SMNVEV (reference sequence). CDR3 loop: CASSLSGTGVSSEQYF. Written as DNA, the CDR3 is TGTGCCAGCAGTTTATCTGGGACAGGGGTGTCCTCCGAGCAGTACTTC.

This rearrangement joins TRBV11-2 to TRBJ2-1; 11 bases are a match to TRBD2. Looked up from germline, CDR1 is SGHAT and CDR2 is FQNNGV. J gave up 4 bases and V 6 bases, and 5 bases lay outside the gene matches. The CDR3 is made up of 15 amino acids. CDR3 amino acids: CASSLTSGSYNEQFF. CDR3 DNA: TGTGCCAGCAGTCTTACTAGCGGGAGTTACAATGAGCAGTTCTTC.

This chain links TRBV6-5 with TRBJ1-2, with D possibly matching TRBD1 (5 bases). Germline-derived CDR1 and CDR2 are MNHEY and SVGAGI. V was pared by 0 bases and J by 2 bases, with 10 bases between. This CDR3 has 15 residues. The CDR3 nucleotides are TGTGCCAGCAGTTACTCCAGGGACCCAAACTATGGCTACACCTTC. Its protein is CASSYSRDPNYGYTF.

V usage is TRBV7-6 and J usage is TRBJ1-5, with D maybe TRBD1 (5 bases). The V end was cut by 0 bases, the J end by 3 bases, with 9 bases between. Per the germline V gene, CDR1 is SGHVS and CDR2 is FNYEAQ. CDR3 size: 15 residues. The DNA of the CDR3 is TGTGCCAGCAGCTTAGCATCAGGGTTCAATCAGCCCCAGCATTTT. It translates to CASSLASGFNQPQHF.

V and J are TRBV7-2 and TRBJ2-7; D not certain. Germline CDR1 and CDR2: SGHTA and FQGNSA. The CDR3 runs 11 residues. Trimming left V 5 bases short and J 2 bases short, with 4 bases between. CDR3 protein: CASSATYEQYF. In DNA form, the CDR3 reads TGTGCCAGCAGCGCCACCTACGAGCAGTACTTC. The whole variable domain, remainder taken from reference TRBV7-2 and TRBJ2-7, is GAGVSQSPSNKVTEKGKDVELRCDPISGHTALYWYRQSLGQGLEFLIYFQGNSAPDKSGLPSDRFSAERTGGSVSTLTIQRTQQEDSAVYLCASSATYEQYFGPGTRLTVT.

This clone was seen once. The chain joins TRBV18 to TRBJ1-5; D remains unclear. V was pared by 6 bases and J by 6 bases, with 9 bases between. Germline CDR1 reads KGHSH; CDR2 reads LQKENI. The CDR3 contains 12 residues. CDR3 coding DNA: TGTGCCAGCTCGCCCTGGGGTCAGCCCCAGCATTTT. Residues: CASSPWGQPQHF.

The chain employs TRBV7-2 and TRBJ1-5; D remains unclear. The V end was cut by 2 bases, the J end by 16 bases, with 18 bases between. CDR3 length equals 13 residues. Germline V gene data show CDR1 as SGHTA and CDR2 as FQGNSA. The chain's CDR3 is CASSLSTVGDPHF. In nucleotides, the CDR3 is TGTGCCAGCAGCTTAAGTACGGTTGGGGATCCTCATTTT.

The chain carries TRBV7-9 and TRBJ1-1; 7 bases map to TRBD1. The CDR3 is 19 residues long. CDR1 is SEHNR, CDR2 FQNEAQ, per germline (reference sequence). The J segment lost 1 base and the V segment lost 0 bases, leaving 14 bases of the junction unmatched. The chain's CDR3 is CASSLADLGRGRGNTEAFF. CDR3 bases: TGTGCCAGCAGCTTAGCGGATTTAGGCAGGGGGAGAGGGAACACTGAAGCTTTCTTT.

The chain combines TRBV15 with TRBJ2-2; 9 bases map to TRBD1. The CDR3 is 16 residues long. Germline CDR1 reads LNHNV; CDR2 reads YYDKDF (reference sequence). Trimming removed 3 bases from V and 3 bases from J; junction bases left unmatched: 5. CDR3 protein: CATSRGQGFDTGELFF. The CDR3 region has the DNA TGTGCCACCAGCAGGGGACAGGGATTCGACACCGGGGAGCTGTTTTTT. Based on the CDR3 plus reference TRBV15 and TRBJ2-2, the full variable domain is DAMVIQNPRYQVTQFGKPVTLSCSQTLNHNVMYWYQQKSSQAPKLLFHYYDKDFNNEADTPDNFQSRRPNTSFCFLDIRSPGLGDTAMYLCATSRGQGFDTGELFFGEGSRLTVL.

The rearrangement joins TRBV9 to TRBJ1-1; the match to TRBD1 covers 8 bases. Germline V gene sequence: CDR1 SGDLS, CDR2 YYNGEE. Trimming took 2 bases from V and 2 from J; bases not matched to a gene: 11. The CDR3 is made up of 17 amino acids. Here the CDR3 reads CASSVSGQVIYNTEAFF. In DNA form, the CDR3 reads TGTGCCAGCAGCGTCTCGGGACAGGTGATCTATAACACTGAAGCTTTCTTT. Together with reference TRBV9 and TRBJ1-1, the CDR3 gives the full variable domain: DSGVTQTPKHLITATGQRVTLRCSPRSGDLSVYWYQQSLDQGLQFLIQYYNGEERAKGNILERFSAQQFPDLHSELNLSSLELGDSALYFCASSVSGQVIYNTEAFFGQGTRLTVV.

The rearrangement uses TRBV27 and TRBJ2-3, with 7 bases that match TRBD1. The CDR3 has 15 amino acids. CDR1 is MNHEY and CDR2 is SMNVEV in the germline V gene (reference sequence). The J segment lost 3 bases and the V segment lost 0 bases, leaving 3 bases of the junction unmatched. Written as DNA, the CDR3 is TGTGCCAGCAGTTTATCGCACAGGGGTACAGATACGCAGTATTTT. This translates into CASSLSHRGTDTQYF.

The chain is built from TRBV7-9 and TRBJ1-4, with 8 bases identical to TRBD1. Germline assignment: CDR1 SEHNR and CDR2 FQNEAQ (reference sequence). The trim removed 4 bases at V and 5 bases at J, leaving 9 bases unmatched. CDR3 length: 16 amino acids. The CDR3 protein is CASSWAAGTGNEKLFF. The CDR3 DNA reads TGTGCCAGCAGCTGGGCAGCCGGGACAGGAAATGAAAAACTGTTTTTT.

The chain has TRBV27 and TRBJ2-7; 9 bases are shared with TRBD2. Per germline, CDR1 MNHEY and CDR2 SMNVEV (reference sequence). This CDR3 region has 15 residues. Trimming cost V 5 bases and J 4 bases; bases outside gene matches: 9. DNA of the CDR3: TGTGCCAGCAGTCTAGTAGCGGGGGAAACTTACGAGCAGTACTTC. Translated: CASSLVAGETYEQYF.

The chain joins TRBV29-1 to TRBJ1-2; D unresolved. Germline V gene data show CDR1 as SQVTM and CDR2 as ANQGSEA. V lost 4 bases, J lost 0 bases, and 6 bases lay in between. The CDR3 length is 12 residues. The CDR3: CSVVKANYGYTF. CDR3 bases: TGCAGCGTTGTCAAGGCTAACTATGGCTACACCTTC.

The chain couples TRBV18 to TRBJ2-5, with D unclear. This CDR3 comprises 13 residues. V was shortened by 6 bases and J by 2 bases, with 10 bases between the two germline ends. Per the germline V gene, CDR1 is KGHSH and CDR2 is LQKENI. CDR3 residues: CASSSGVQETQYF. The CDR3 bases are TGTGCCAGCTCCTCTGGGGTTCAAGAGACCCAGTACTTC.

The chain is built from TRBV28 and TRBJ2-7; TRBD2 aligns across 7 bases. This CDR3 is built from 16 residues. After removal of 2 bases from V and 4 bases from J, the junction contained 11 bases not matched to a gene. Germline V lookup: CDR1 MDHEN, CDR2 SYDVKM. This CDR3 is CASSLHRGRAKYEQYF. The CDR3, as DNA: TGTGCCAGCAGTTTACACCGAGGGAGGGCCAAATACGAGCAGTACTTC.

This clone was counted between two and nine times. Here the CDR3 DNA reads TGTGCCAGCAGCTTGGATCCAGGGGTACGGGCCTACGAGCAGTACTTC. Encoded protein: CASSLDPGVRAYEQYF. The V gene is TRBV5-5, the J gene TRBJ2-7; D possibly corresponds to TRBD1 (6 bases). The CDR3 covers 16 residues. Trimming stripped 0 bases from V and 2 bases from J, with 15 bases between. Germline CDR1 and CDR2: SGHKS and YYEKEE (reference sequence).

The chain employs TRBV9 and TRBJ2-1, with D maybe TRBD2 (5 bases). V shed 2 bases and J shed 8 bases, with 17 bases lying between them. Germline V gene lookup returns CDR1 SGDLS and CDR2 YYNGEE. This CDR3 contains 15 residues. CDR3 protein: CASSVGGPGKHEQFF. The CDR3 region has the DNA TGTGCCAGCAGCGTGGGCGGTCCCGGGAAACATGAGCAGTTCTTC. Full variable domain (missing parts from reference TRBV9 and TRBJ2-1): DSGVTQTPKHLITATGQRVTLRCSPRSGDLSVYWYQQSLDQGLQFLIQYYNGEERAKGNILERFSAQQFPDLHSELNLSSLELGDSALYFCASSVGGPGKHEQFFGPGTRLTVL.

Only one count was recorded for this clone. V usage is TRBV7-6 and J usage is TRBJ2-1; D gene uncertain. Germline values: CDR1 SGHVS, CDR2 FNYEAQ. The CDR3 length is 15 residues. V was clipped by 5 bases and J by 2 bases, with 13 bases between them. The CDR3 sequence: CASSPVGFAYNEQFF. DNA for the CDR3: TGTGCCAGCAGCCCCGTAGGGTTTGCCTACAATGAGCAGTTCTTC.

The gene calls are TRBV24-1 and TRBJ2-6; D not resolved. The germline V gene has CDR1 KGHDR and CDR2 SFDVKD. This CDR3 has 14 amino acids. Deletions cut 3 bases from V and 4 bases from J, with 6 bases between. CDR3 in amino acids: CATSDPDGANVLTF. As DNA, the CDR3 is TGTGCCACCAGTGATCCTGACGGGGCCAACGTCCTGACTTTC.

This clone was recorded once. J is TRBJ1-6 and V is TRBV4-3; D unresolved. Germline CDR1 LGHNA, CDR2 YSLEER. This CDR3 is built from 14 residues. Trimming cost V 1 base and J 8 bases, with 9 bases left between them. The CDR3 spells CASSQGIRDSPLHF. CDR3 sequence (DNA): TGCGCCAGCAGCCAAGGGATACGGGATTCACCCCTCCACTTT.

The V and J genes are TRBV28 and TRBJ1-2; the D gene is possibly TRBD1 (5 bases). V was pared by 6 bases and J by 5 bases, with 16 bases between. CDR1 is MDHEN, CDR2 SYDVKM, per germline. The CDR3 has 14 amino acids. The DNA for the CDR3 is TGTGCCAGCAGCCCCCGGTTGGGGGTTTATGGCTACACCTTC. It encodes CASSPRLGVYGYTF.

This chain connects TRBV5-1 to TRBJ2-7, with D perhaps TRBD1 or TRBD2 (6 bases each). The CDR3 has 13 residues. The germline V and J ends were trimmed by 0 bases and 6 bases, with 10 bases remaining between them. Germline CDR1 and CDR2: SGHRS and YFSETQ. The CDR3 loop is CASSLEGGLEQYF. CDR3 nucleotide sequence: TGCGCCAGCAGCTTGGAGGGGGGACTCGAGCAGTACTTC.

This chain uses TRBV27 with TRBJ2-7, with a weak D call TRBD1 (6 bases). Germline CDR1 reads MNHEY; CDR2 reads SMNVEV (reference sequence). This CDR3 has 15 residues. Deletions cut 3 bases from V and 2 bases from J, with 14 bases between. The DNA of the CDR3 is TGTGCCAGCAGTTTCAACAGGGCAACTCCCTACGAGCAGTACTTC. Translated: CASSFNRATPYEQYF.

This clone was found once. This chain uses TRBV19 with TRBJ2-7; the match to TRBD2 covers 9 bases. With V trimmed by 3 bases and J by 6 bases, 12 bases remained unmatched. This CDR3 has 16 residues. The germline V gene encodes CDR1 LNHDA and CDR2 SQIVND (reference sequence). The CDR3 is CASSIQAGGPASEQYF. The CDR3 DNA is TGTGCCAGTAGTATTCAGGCGGGAGGGCCCGCGAGCGAGCAGTACTTC.

The chain combines TRBV6-2 or TRBV6-3 with TRBJ2-7; a possible D gene is TRBD2 (5 bases). Trimming pared 5 bases from V and 2 bases from J, leaving 10 bases between. Looked up from germline, CDR1 is MNHEY and CDR2 is SVGEGT. This CDR3 spans 13 amino acids. CDR3 amino acids: CASSTRETYEQYF. DNA of the CDR3: TGTGCCAGCAGTACACGGGAAACCTACGAGCAGTACTTC.

This clone was counted only a few times. The chain combines TRBV21-1 with TRBJ1-5. TRBV21-1 is an annotated pseudogene. The CDR3 length is 14 residues. The CDR3 here is CASSKVEPTQPQHF. As DNA, the CDR3 is TGTGCCAGCAGCAAAGTTGAGCCCACCCAGCCCCAGCATTTT.